The 22 T cell receptor beta chains in this list originate from one sample, sequenced in a study of blood T cell repertoires in COVID-19. Assay: immunoSEQ multiplex PCR; the TCRdb copy retains only in-frame clones and omits some. This table holds more than 150,000 clones, approximately 91% found once. The sequencing input was peripheral blood. These receptors all stem from a man aged 35-49 years with acute or convalescent COVID-19.

This clone has more than one count but fewer than ten. The chain links TRBV4-2 to TRBJ1-2; maybe TRBD1 (6 bases). The germline V gene encodes CDR1 LGHNA and CDR2 YNFKEQ. Trimming took 1 base from V and 0 from J, leaving 21 bases between them. CDR3 size: 19 residues. This chain's CDR3 is CASSQGGGDKRRSNYGYTF. The CDR3 bases are TGTGCCAGCAGCCAAGGGGGTGGGGACAAGCGCCGATCTAACTATGGCTACACCTTC.

As regards this clone: This sample includes further DNA sequences coding for the same CDR3. The chain has TRBV19 and TRBJ2-3; D call uncertain. There are 11 residues in the CDR3. Deletions cut 7 bases from V and 3 bases from J, with 5 bases between. CDR1 and CDR2 from the germline V gene are LNHDA and SQIVND (reference sequence). The CDR3 region is CASTSTDTQYF. The CDR3, as DNA: TGTGCCAGTACCTCGACAGATACGCAGTATTTT.

The J gene is TRBJ2-2, the V gene TRBV5-6; the match to TRBD2 covers 10 bases. Germline V gene data show CDR1 as SGHDT and CDR2 as YYEEEE. This CDR3 is built from 16 residues. V dropped 3 bases and J dropped 4; count of bases not matched to a gene: 6. CDR3 amino acids: CASSSLAGEFTGELFF. CDR3 sequence (DNA): TGTGCCAGCAGCTCCCTAGCGGGAGAGTTCACCGGGGAGCTGTTTTTT.

This clone occurred once. V usage is TRBV11-2 and J usage is TRBJ1-1, with D tentatively TRBD1 (6 bases). Trimming pared 0 bases from V and 6 bases from J, leaving 14 bases between. CDR3 length: 15 residues. Germline V lookup: CDR1 SGHAT, CDR2 FQNNGV. This CDR3 is CASSLEFTGMSEAFF. The CDR3 bases are TGTGCCAGCAGCTTAGAGTTCACAGGGATGTCTGAAGCTTTCTTT.

A few counts support this clone. V usage is TRBV2 and J usage is TRBJ1-1; D is perhaps TRBD1 (6 bases). Trimming took off 6 bases at V and 7 bases at J, with 12 bases between the two ends. The V gene's germline CDR1 is SNHLY and CDR2 FYNNEI. The CDR3 is made up of 12 amino acids. The CDR3 sequence is CASSLGGREAFF. The CDR3 DNA follows: TGTGCCAGCAGCCTCGGGGGGCGTGAAGCTTTCTTT. Full variable domain (rest looked up from reference TRBV2 and TRBJ1-1): EPEVTQTPSHQVTQMGQEVILRCVPISNHLYFYWYRQILGQKVEFLVSFYNNEISEKSEIFDDQFSVERPDGSNFTLKIRSTKLEDSAMYFCASSLGGREAFFGQGTRLTVV.

The rearrangement links TRBV5-5 to TRBJ2-7, with TRBD1 matching 8 bases. The CDR3 is 15 amino acids. Germline V gene sequence: CDR1 SGHKS, CDR2 YYEKEE (reference sequence). The trim removed 4 bases at V and 0 bases at J, leaving 6 bases unmatched. CDR3 loop: CASSPTGVRSYEQYF. CDR3 sequence (DNA): TGTGCCAGCAGCCCGACAGGGGTTCGCTCCTACGAGCAGTACTTC. The variable domain in full, with the rest retrieved from reference TRBV5-5 and TRBJ2-7, is DAGVTQSPTHLIKTRGQQVTLRCSPISGHKSVSWYQQVLGQGPQFIFQYYEKEERGRGNFPDRFSARQFPNYSSELNVNALLLGDSALYLCASSPTGVRSYEQYFGPGTRLTVT.

The V gene is TRBV18, the J gene TRBJ1-2; no definite D call. V lost 6 bases and J lost 4, with 12 bases in between. This CDR3 spans 13 amino acids. The germline gives CDR1 KGHSH, CDR2 LQKENI. DNA for the CDR3: TGTGCCAGCTCGGGGAATGGAGGCTATGGCTACACCTTC. Translating it yields CASSGNGGYGYTF.

The chain has TRBV18 and TRBJ2-7; TRBD2 matches 11 bases. V dropped 6 bases and J dropped 3; count of bases not matched to a gene: 7. Germline V lookup: CDR1 KGHSH, CDR2 LQKENI. There are 15 residues in the CDR3. The CDR3 is CASSTGTSGDYEQYF. DNA for the CDR3: TGTGCCAGCTCGACGGGGACTAGCGGAGACTACGAGCAGTACTTC. Using reference TRBV18 and TRBJ2-7 for the parts outside the CDR3, the full variable domain is NAGVMQNPRHLVRRRGQEARLRCSPMKGHSHVYWYRQLPEEGLKFMVYLQKENIIDESGMPKERFSAEFPKEGPSILRIQQVVRGDSAAYFCASSTGTSGDYEQYFGPGTRLTVT.

The chain uses TRBV2 and TRBJ1-1, with D perhaps matching TRBD1 (5 bases). Germline V CDR1 and CDR2: SNHLY, FYNNEI. Trimming left V 6 bases short and J 11 bases short, with 13 bases between. The CDR3 totals 11 residues. In nucleotides, the CDR3 is TGTGCCAGCAGGGACCGGGACTCCGCTTTCTTT. Protein sequence: CASRDRDSAFF.

The chain links TRBV7-2 to TRBJ2-5, with TRBD1 identical over 9 bases. The CDR3 covers 15 residues. Germline loops: CDR1 SGHTA, CDR2 FQGNSA. Unmatched junction bases numbered 10, after V lost 4 bases and J lost 7 bases. The CDR3 bases are TGTGCCAGCAGCTACCTACAGGGGGCGACAGGGACCCAGTACTTC. Translating it yields CASSYLQGATGTQYF.

The chain uses TRBV4-1 and TRBJ2-7; maybe TRBD1 (5 bases). Trimming removed 1 base at V and 5 bases at J, with 9 bases between. The CDR3 spans 13 residues. Germline assignment: CDR1 MGHRA and CDR2 YSYEKL. The CDR3 coding sequence is TGCGCCAGCAGCCAAGTAACAGGTGACGAGCAGTACTTC. This codes for CASSQVTGDEQYF.

V is TRBV10-2 and J is TRBJ2-2, with D possibly matching TRBD2 (5 bases). Deletions cut 10 bases from V and 4 bases from J, with 16 bases between. This CDR3 is 14 amino acids long. Per germline, CDR1 WSHSY and CDR2 SAAADI. CDR3 sequence reads: CATAALTSTGELFF. The CDR3 DNA follows: TGCGCCACCGCGGCCCTAACTAGCACCGGGGAGCTGTTTTTT.

This clone came up a few times. The chain joins TRBV9 to TRBJ2-1, with 9 nucleotides matching TRBD2. Germline CDR1 reads SGDLS; CDR2 reads YYNGEE. The V and J ends lost 0 bases and 9 bases, in that order; junction bases with no gene match: 7. The CDR3 is 15 amino acids. CDR3 bases: TGTGCCAGCAGCGTAGCTTCGGGACTAGCAGTTGAGCAGTTCTTC. Its translation: CASSVASGLAVEQFF.

CDR3 nucleotides: TGCGCCAGCAGCTTGGTACAGGAGGGGTTCAATGAGCAGTTCTTC. It specifies CASSLVQEGFNEQFF. The chain combines TRBV5-1 with TRBJ2-1; the D gene is possibly TRBD2 (6 bases). V lost 0 bases and J lost 6, with 13 bases in between. Looked up from germline, CDR1 is SGHRS and CDR2 is YFSETQ. The CDR3 has 15 amino acids.

V and J are TRBV6-2 or TRBV6-3 and TRBJ2-7; possible D gene TRBD1, 5 bases. The germline V gene has CDR1 MNHEY and CDR2 SVGEGT. The CDR3 totals 13 residues. Trimming pared 3 bases from V and 0 bases from J, leaving 6 bases between. CDR3 nucleotides: TGTGCCAGCAGTTATGGGGCCTCCTACGAGCAGTACTTC. The encoded protein is CASSYGASYEQYF.

This chain connects TRBV19 to TRBJ2-3; 11 bases match TRBD2. The ends lost 4 bases at V and 1 base at J; junction bases unmatched: 7. Germline V gives CDR1 LNHDA, CDR2 SQIVND (reference sequence). The CDR3 covers 17 residues. The CDR3, as DNA: TGTGCCAGTAGTACCGCAACTAGCGGGGGAGGCACAGATACGCAGTATTTT. Translated: CASSTATSGGGTDTQYF.

The chain links TRBV7-2 to TRBJ2-3; the D is unclear. Germline V lookup: CDR1 SGHTA, CDR2 FQGNSA. The V end lost 0 bases, the J end lost 4 bases, and 11 bases lay between the germline ends. The length of the CDR3 is 15 residues. The CDR3 region has the DNA TGTGCCAGCAGCTTAGCGAGTGTTCGGTCAGATACGCAGTATTTT. Its translation: CASSLASVRSDTQYF.

This chain joins TRBV11-2 and TRBJ1-1; a weak D match, TRBD1 (5 bases). CDR3 size: 12 residues. V was cut by 3 bases and J by 8 bases, with 10 bases left in between. Germline V gene sequence: CDR1 SGHAT, CDR2 FQNNGV. As DNA, the CDR3 is TGTGCCAGCAGCTTGGGCACAGGAGAAGCTTTCTTT. This codes for CASSLGTGEAFF.

The rearrangement joins TRBV5-1 to TRBJ2-3; D ambiguous. The CDR3 covers 16 residues. With 1 base removed from V and 2 bases from J, the gap between germline ends came to 14 bases. Germline CDR1 is SGHRS and CDR2 is YFSETQ. For the CDR3, the DNA is TGCGCCAGCAGCTTGTTGGGCTCACATTACACAGATACGCAGTATTTT. Its translation is CASSLLGSHYTDTQYF.

The genes are TRBV18 and TRBJ1-2, with 9 bases fitting TRBD1. This CDR3 comprises 15 residues. The germline CDR1 and CDR2 sequences are KGHSH and LQKENI. Trimming removed 3 bases from V and 8 bases from J; junction bases left unmatched: 10. The CDR3 nucleotides read TGTGCCAGCTCACCTCCTGCACAGGGGGCTAGCGGCTACACCTTC. This gives the protein CASSPPAQGASGYTF.

The V and J genes are TRBV6-5 and TRBJ2-1, with 7 bases identical to TRBD2. Germline V lookup: CDR1 MNHEY, CDR2 SVGAGI. J was trimmed by 2 bases and V by 8 bases; bases with no gene match: 3. The CDR3 sequence is 13 residues long. The CDR3 DNA reads TGTGCCAGCGAGCGGGGTCCCTACAATGAGCAGTTCTTC. Encoded protein: CASERGPYNEQFF.

Concerning this clone: Other DNA sequences in this sample translate to the same CDR3. The rearrangement uses TRBV7-2 and TRBJ2-7; a possible D gene is TRBD1 (6 bases). Germline loops: CDR1 SGHTA, CDR2 FQGNSA. The V and J ends lost 2 bases and 4 bases respectively, with 9 bases between them. The CDR3 is made up of 13 amino acids. In nucleotides, the CDR3 is TGTGCCAGCAGCTTACGCACAGGGTACGAGCAGTACTTC. Protein sequence: CASSLRTGYEQYF.